What follows describes a single T cell receptor beta chain. Researchers reported that TCR beta cDNA libraries carried unique molecular identifiers. In TCRdb, the PCR reads were re-called with MiXCR into one record per CDR3 protein. This sample has fewer than 850,000 distinct CDR3 sequences, with 46% found just once. The data stem from a study of post-analysis software for immune sequencing data. The receptor was derived from a girl between 5 and 17 years old with multiple sclerosis. The specimen was blood.

The CDR3 sequence: CASSESLGTGGNQPQHF. CDR3 bases: TGTGCCAGCAGTGAATCGCTGGGGACAGGGGGCAATCAGCCCCAGCATTTT. The chain couples TRBV2 to TRBJ1-5; 10 positions match TRBD1. V shed 2 bases and J 2 bases; nucleotides not matched to a gene: 6. CDR1 SNHLY and CDR2 FYNNEI come from the germline V gene. This CDR3 region has 17 residues.